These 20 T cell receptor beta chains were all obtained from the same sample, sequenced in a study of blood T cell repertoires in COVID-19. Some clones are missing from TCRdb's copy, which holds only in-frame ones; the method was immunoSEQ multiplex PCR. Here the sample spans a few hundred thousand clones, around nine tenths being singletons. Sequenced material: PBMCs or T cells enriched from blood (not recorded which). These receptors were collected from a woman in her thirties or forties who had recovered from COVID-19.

In nucleotides, the CDR3 is TGTGCCATCAGTGAGTCCTTAGCCCCAGATACGCAGTATTTT. It encodes CAISESLAPDTQYF. V usage is TRBV10-3 and J usage is TRBJ2-3; D gene uncertain. Trimming took off 0 bases at V and 4 bases at J, with 8 bases between the two ends. CDR3 length: 14 residues. Germline lookup yields CDR1 ENHRY and CDR2 SYGVKD.

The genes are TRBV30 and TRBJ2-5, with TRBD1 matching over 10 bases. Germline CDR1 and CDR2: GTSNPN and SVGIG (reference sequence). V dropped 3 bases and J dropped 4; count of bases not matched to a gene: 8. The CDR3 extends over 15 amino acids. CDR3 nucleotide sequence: TGTGCCTGGAGCGCTGGACAGGGGGGTCGAGAGACCCAGTACTTC. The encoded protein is CAWSAGQGGRETQYF.

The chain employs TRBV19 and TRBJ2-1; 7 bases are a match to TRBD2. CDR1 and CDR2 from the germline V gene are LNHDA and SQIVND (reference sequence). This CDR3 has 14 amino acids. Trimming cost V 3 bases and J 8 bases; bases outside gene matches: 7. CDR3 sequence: CASSIEAGVDEQFF. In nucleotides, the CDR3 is TGTGCCAGTAGTATCGAGGCGGGAGTGGATGAGCAGTTCTTC.

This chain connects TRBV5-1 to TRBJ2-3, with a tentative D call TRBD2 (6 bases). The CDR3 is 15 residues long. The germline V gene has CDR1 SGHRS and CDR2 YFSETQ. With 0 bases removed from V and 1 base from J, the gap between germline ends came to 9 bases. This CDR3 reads CASSLEGGGTDTQYF. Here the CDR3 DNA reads TGCGCCAGCAGCTTGGAAGGCGGGGGCACAGATACGCAGTATTTT.

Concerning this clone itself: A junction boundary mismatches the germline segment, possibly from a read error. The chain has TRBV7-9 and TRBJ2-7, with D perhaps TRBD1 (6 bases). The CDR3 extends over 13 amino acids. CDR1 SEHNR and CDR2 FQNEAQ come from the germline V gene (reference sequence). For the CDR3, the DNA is TGTGCCAGCAGCTTAGCCGGGGACACTACGTTCCTCTTC. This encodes CASSLAGDTTFLF.

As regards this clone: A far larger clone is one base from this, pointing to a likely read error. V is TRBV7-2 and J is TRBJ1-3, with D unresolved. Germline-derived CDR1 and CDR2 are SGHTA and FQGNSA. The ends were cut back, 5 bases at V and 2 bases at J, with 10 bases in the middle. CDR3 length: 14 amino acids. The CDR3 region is CASSPLGTGNTIYF. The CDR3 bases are TGTGCCAGCAGCCCCCTCGGGACTGGAAACACCATATATTTT.

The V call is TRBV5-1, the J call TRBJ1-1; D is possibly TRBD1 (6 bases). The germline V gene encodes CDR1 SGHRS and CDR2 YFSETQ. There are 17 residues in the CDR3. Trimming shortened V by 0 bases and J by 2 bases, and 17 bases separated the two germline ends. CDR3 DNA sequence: TGCGCCAGCAGCTTGGTAGGGGGGGCAGGTGAAAACACTGAAGCTTTCTTT. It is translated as CASSLVGGAGENTEAFF.

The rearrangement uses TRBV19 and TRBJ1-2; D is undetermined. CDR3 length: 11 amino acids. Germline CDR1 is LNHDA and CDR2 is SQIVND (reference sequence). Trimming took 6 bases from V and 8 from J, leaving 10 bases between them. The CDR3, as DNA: TGTGCCAGTAGGAGGACGGGGGGCTACACCTTC. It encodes CASRRTGGYTF.

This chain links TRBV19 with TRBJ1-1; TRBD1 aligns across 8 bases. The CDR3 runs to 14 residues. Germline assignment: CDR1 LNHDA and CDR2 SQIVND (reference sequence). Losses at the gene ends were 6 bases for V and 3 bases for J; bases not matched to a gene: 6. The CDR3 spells CASSLATGDTEAFF. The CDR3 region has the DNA TGTGCCAGTAGCCTAGCGACAGGGGACACTGAAGCTTTCTTT. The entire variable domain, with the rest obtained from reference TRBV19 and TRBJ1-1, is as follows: DGGITQSPKYLFRKEGQNVTLSCEQNLNHDAMYWYRQDPGQGLRLIYYSQIVNDFQKGDIAEGYSVSREKKESFPLTVTSAQKNPTAFYLCASSLATGDTEAFFGQGTRLTVV.

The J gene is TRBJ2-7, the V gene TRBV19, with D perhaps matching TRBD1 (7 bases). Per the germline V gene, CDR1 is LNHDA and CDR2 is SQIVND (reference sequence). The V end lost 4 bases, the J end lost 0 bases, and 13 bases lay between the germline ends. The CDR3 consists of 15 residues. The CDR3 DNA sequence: TGTGCCAGTAGTAGCGGGACAGCCAACTCCTACGAGCAGTACTTC. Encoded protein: CASSSGTANSYEQYF.

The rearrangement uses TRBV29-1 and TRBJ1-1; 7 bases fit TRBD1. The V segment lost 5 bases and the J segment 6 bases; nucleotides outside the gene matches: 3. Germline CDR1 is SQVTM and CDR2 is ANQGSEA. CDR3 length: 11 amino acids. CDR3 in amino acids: CSVTQGAEAFF. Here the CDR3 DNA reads TGCAGCGTTACCCAGGGGGCTGAAGCTTTCTTT.

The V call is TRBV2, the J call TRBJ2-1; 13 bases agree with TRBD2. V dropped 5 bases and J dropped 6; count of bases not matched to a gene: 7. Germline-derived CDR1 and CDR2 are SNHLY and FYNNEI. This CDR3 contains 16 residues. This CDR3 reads CASSLLTSGGVNEQFF. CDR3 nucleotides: TGTGCCAGCAGTCTCCTTACTAGCGGGGGGGTCAATGAGCAGTTCTTC.

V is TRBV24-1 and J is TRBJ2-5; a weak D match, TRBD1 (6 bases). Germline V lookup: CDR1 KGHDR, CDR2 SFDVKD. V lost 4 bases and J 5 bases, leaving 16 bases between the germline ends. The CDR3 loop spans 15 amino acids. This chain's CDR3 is CATSDTGQGTETQYF. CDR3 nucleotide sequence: TGTGCCACCAGTGACACGGGGCAGGGGACGGAGACCCAGTACTTC.

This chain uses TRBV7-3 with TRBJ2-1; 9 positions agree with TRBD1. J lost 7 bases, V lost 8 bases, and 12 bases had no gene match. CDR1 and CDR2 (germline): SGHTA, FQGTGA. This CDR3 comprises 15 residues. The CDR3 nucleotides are TGTGCCAGCTCCCCTCGACAGGGGGAGAGGAATGAGCAGTTCTTC. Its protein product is CASSPRQGERNEQFF. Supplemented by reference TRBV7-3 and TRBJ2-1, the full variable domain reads GAGVSQTPSNKVTEKGKYVELRCDPISGHTALYWYRQSLGQGPEFLIYFQGTGAADDSGLPNDRFFAVRPEGSVSTLKIQRTERGDSAVYLCASSPRQGERNEQFFGPGTRLTVL.

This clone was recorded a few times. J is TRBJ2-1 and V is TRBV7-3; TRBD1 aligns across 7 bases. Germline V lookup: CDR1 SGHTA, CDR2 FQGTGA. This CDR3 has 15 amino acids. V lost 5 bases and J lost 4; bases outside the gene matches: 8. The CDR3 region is CASSPPGTAYNEQFF. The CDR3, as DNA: TGTGCCAGCAGCCCACCCGGGACAGCTTACAATGAGCAGTTCTTC.

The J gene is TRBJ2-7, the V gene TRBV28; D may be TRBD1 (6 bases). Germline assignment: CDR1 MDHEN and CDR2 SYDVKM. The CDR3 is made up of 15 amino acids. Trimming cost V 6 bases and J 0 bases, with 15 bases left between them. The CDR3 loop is CASSPSTGPSYEQYF. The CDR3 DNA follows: TGTGCCAGCAGCCCTTCGACAGGCCCCTCCTACGAGCAGTACTTC.

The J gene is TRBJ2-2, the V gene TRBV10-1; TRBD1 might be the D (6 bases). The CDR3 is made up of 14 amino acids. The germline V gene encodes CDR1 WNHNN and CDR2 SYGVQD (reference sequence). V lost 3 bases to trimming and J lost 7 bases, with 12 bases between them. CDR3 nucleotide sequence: TGCGCCAGCAGTGAAGGGGGTCTGGGCGGGGAGCTGTTTTTT. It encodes CASSEGGLGGELFF.

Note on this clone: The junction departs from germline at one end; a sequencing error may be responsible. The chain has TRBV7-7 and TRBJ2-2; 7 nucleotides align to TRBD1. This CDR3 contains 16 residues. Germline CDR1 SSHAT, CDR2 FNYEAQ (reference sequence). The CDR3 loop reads CASSLGRDSTTGELFF. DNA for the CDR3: TGTGCTAGCAGCTTAGGCCGGGACAGTACCACCGGGGAGCTGTTTTTT.

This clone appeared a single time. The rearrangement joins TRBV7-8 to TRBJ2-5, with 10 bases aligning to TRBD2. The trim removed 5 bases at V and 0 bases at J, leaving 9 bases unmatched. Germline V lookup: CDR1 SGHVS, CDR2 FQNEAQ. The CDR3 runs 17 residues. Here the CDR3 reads CASSLIAGGMYQETQYF. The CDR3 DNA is TGTGCCAGCAGCCTCATAGCGGGGGGCATGTACCAAGAGACCCAGTACTTC. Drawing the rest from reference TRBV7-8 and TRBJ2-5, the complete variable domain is GAGVSQSPRYKVAKRGQDVALRCDPISGHVSLFWYQQALGQGPEFLTYFQNEAQLDKSGLPSDRFFAERPEGSVSTLKIQRTQQEDSAVYLCASSLIAGGMYQETQYFGPGTRLLVL.

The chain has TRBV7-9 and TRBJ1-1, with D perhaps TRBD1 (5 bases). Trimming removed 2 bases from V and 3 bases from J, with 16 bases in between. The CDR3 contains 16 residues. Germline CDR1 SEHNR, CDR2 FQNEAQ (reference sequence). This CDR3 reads CASSLRRGSGDTEAFF. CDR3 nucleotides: TGTGCCAGCAGCTTACGTAGGGGTAGCGGGGACACTGAAGCTTTCTTT.